The clone carrying this T cell receptor (beta chain) was observed many times. What it binds is unknown. The study based diagnoses on clinical symptoms, serum thyroxine and TRAb, thyroid ultrasound and orbital computed tomography. The PBMCs studied were ones that came from 10 ml fresh peripheral blood. RNA transcripts provided the source from which TCR beta CDR3 regions were amplified. The HTBI set primed first-round TCR CDR3 RT-PCR. TCRdb re-analysed the multiplex PCR reads in MiXCR, keeping a single row per CDR3 protein. The data hold about 640,000 distinct CDR3 sequences, with around 20% observed a single time. This sample was included in a study of T cells in Graves' hyperthyroidism and ophthalmopathy. Turning to the study itself: Blood was drawn when the patient was first diagnosed and still untreated.

Deletions cut 5 bases from V and 3 bases from J, with 14 bases between. This CDR3 is 15 amino acids long. Germline CDR1 is MDHEN and CDR2 is SYDVKM. Study-wide findings and caveats: Ophthalmopathy was predicted by the model a median of approximately six months ahead of onset.

This clonotype was sampled from a man aged 25-45 years with Graves' ophthalmopathy. This chain connects TRBV28 to TRBJ1-5; D not resolved. Material: blood. The CDR3 spells CASSPPRGTNQPQHF. The CDR3 coding sequence is TGTGCCAGCAGTCCCCCCCGGGGTACCAATCAGCCCCAGCATTTT.